Given below is one T cell receptor (beta chain) in context. An end of the junction does not agree with germline; a read error may underlie this. These data are taken from a study of cytomegalovirus exposure and HLA in healthy donors. Use of 60 Vbeta and 13 Jbeta primers characterized the PCR. Generated by immunoSEQ multiplex PCR, the TCRdb table keeps only in-frame clones and is missing some. The table lists roughly 200,000 clones, 85% of them singletons. Germline V gene sequence: CDR1 WSHSY, CDR2 SAAADI. The CDR3 spans 13 residues. The sequenced sample was PBMCs. This clonotype originated in a woman in her fifties or sixties in good health and CMV-seronegative. This chain links TRBV10-2 with TRBJ2-7; 7 bases agree with TRBD1. CDR3 loop: CASSEGTAYERYF. CDR3 coding DNA: TGCGCCAGCAGTGAGGGGACAGCCTACGAGCGGTACTTC.